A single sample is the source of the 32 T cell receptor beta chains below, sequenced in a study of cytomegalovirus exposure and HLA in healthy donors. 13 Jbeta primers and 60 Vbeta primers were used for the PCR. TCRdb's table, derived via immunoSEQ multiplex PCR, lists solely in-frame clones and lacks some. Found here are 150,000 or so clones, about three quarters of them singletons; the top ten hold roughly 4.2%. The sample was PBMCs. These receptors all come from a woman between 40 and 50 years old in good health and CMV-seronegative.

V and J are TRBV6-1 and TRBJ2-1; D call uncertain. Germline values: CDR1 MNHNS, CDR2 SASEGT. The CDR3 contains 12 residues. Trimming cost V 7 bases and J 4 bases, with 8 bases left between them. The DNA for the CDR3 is TGTGCCAGCACTGACCAGTACAATGAGCAGTTCTTC. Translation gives CASTDQYNEQFF.

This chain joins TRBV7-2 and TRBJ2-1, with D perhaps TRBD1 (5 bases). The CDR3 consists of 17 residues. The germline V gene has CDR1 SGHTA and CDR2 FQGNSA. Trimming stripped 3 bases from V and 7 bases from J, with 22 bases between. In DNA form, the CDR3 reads TGTGCCAGCAGCTTGAGACCAGGGCATCGCCGTGGGAATGAGCAGTTCTTC. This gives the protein CASSLRPGHRRGNEQFF.

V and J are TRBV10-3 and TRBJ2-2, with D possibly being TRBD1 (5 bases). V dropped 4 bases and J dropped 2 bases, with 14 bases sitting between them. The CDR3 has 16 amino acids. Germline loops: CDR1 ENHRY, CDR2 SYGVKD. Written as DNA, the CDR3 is TGTGCCATCAGTGGAGTAGGGCAGGGAAACACCGGGGAGCTGTTTTTT. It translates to CAISGVGQGNTGELFF.

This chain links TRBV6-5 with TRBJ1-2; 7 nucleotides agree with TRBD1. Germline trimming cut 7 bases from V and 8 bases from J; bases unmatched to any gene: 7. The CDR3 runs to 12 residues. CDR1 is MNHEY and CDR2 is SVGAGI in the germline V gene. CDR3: CASNTRGGGYTF. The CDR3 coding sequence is TGTGCCAGCAACACCCGAGGGGGCGGCTACACCTTC.

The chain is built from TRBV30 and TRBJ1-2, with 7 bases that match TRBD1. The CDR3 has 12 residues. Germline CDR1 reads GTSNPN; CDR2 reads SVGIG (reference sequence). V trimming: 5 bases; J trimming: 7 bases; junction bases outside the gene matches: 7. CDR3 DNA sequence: TGTGCCTGGGGGGCAGGGGGAAGTGGCTACACCTTC. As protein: CAWGAGGSGYTF.

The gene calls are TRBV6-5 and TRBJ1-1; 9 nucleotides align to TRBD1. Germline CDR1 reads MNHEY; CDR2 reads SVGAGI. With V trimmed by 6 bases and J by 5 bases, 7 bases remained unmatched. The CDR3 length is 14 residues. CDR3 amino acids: CASRPPGQGTEAFF. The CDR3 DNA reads TGTGCCAGCAGACCCCCGGGACAGGGTACTGAAGCTTTCTTT.

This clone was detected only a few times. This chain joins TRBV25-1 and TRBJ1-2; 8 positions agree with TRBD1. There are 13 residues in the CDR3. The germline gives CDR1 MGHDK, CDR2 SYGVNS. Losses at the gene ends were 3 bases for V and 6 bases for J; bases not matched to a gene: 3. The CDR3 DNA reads TGTGCCAGCAGTGAGGCAGGGGGCGATGGCTACACCTTC. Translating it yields CASSEAGGDGYTF.

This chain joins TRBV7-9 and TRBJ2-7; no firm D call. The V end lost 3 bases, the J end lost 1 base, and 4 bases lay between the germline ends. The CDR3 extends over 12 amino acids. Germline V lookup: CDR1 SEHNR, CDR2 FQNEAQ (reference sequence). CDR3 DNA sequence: TGTGCCAGCAGCTTTAATTCCTACGAGCAGTACTTC. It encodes CASSFNSYEQYF.

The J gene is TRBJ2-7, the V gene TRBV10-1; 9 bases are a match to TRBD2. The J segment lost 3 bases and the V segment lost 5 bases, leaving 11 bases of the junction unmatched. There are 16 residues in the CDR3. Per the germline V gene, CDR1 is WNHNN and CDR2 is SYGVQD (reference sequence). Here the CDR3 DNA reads TGCGCCAGCAGTCCCGGGCCCGGGACTAGCCGCTACGAGCAGTACTTC. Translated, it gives CASSPGPGTSRYEQYF.

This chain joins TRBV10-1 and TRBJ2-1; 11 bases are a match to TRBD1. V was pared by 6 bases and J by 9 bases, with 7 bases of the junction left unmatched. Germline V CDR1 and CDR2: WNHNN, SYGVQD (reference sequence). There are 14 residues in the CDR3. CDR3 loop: CASSSGQGVGEQFF. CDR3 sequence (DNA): TGCGCCAGCAGCTCGGGACAGGGGGTGGGTGAGCAGTTCTTC.

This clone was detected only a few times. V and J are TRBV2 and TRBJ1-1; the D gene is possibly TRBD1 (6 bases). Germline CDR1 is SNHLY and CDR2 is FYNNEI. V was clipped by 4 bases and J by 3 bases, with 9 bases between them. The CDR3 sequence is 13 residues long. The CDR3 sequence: CASSVRQDTEAFF. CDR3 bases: TGTGCCAGCAGTGTGCGACAGGACACTGAAGCTTTCTTT.

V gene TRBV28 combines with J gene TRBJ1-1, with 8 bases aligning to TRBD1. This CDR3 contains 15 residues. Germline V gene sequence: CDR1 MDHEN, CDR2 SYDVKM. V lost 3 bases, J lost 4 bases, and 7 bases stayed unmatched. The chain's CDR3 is CASSFPQGAFTEAFF. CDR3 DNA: TGTGCCAGCAGTTTCCCTCAGGGGGCGTTCACTGAAGCTTTCTTT.

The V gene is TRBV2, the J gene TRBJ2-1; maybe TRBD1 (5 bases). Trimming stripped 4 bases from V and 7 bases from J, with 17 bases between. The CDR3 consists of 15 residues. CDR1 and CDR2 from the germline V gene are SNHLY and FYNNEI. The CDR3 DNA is TGTGCCAGCAGTGCCTTGGCCTTAGGGGCAAATGAGCAGTTCTTC. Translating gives CASSALALGANEQFF. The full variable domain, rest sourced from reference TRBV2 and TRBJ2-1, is EPEVTQTPSHQVTQMGQEVILRCVPISNHLYFYWYRQILGQKVEFLVSFYNNEISEKSEIFDDQFSVERPDGSNFTLKIRSTKLEDSAMYFCASSALALGANEQFFGPGTRLTVL.

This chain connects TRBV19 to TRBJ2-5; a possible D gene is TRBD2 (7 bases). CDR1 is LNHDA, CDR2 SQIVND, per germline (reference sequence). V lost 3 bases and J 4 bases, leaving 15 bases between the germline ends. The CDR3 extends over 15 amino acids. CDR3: CASSIGARGAETQYF. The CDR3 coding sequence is TGTGCCAGTAGTATCGGAGCCCGGGGGGCAGAGACCCAGTACTTC. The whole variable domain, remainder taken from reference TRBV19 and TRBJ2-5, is DGGITQSPKYLFRKEGQNVTLSCEQNLNHDAMYWYRQDPGQGLRLIYYSQIVNDFQKGDIAEGYSVSREKKESFPLTVTSAQKNPTAFYLCASSIGARGAETQYFGPGTRLLVL.

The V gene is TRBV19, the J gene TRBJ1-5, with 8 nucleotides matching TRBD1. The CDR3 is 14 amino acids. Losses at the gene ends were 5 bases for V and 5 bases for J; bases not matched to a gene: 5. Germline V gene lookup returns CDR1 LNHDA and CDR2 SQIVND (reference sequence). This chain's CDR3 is CASSPQGADQPQHF. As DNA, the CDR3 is TGTGCCAGTAGTCCTCAGGGGGCGGATCAGCCCCAGCATTTT.

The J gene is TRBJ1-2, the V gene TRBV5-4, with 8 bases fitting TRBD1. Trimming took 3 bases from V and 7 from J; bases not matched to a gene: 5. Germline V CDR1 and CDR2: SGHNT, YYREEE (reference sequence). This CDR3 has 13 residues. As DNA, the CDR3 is TGTGCCAGCAGCTCTTGGACAGGGCTTGGCTACACCTTC. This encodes CASSSWTGLGYTF.

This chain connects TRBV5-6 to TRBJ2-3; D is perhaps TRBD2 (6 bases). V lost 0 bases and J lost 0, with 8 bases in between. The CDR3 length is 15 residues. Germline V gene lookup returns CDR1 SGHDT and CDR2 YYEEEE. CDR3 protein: CASSLGGRSTDTQYF. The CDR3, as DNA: TGTGCCAGCAGCTTGGGGGGGAGGAGCACAGATACGCAGTATTTT.

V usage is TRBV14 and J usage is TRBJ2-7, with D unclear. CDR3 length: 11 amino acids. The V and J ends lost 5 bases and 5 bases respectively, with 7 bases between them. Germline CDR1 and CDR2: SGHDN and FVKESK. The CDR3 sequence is CASSEVNEQYF. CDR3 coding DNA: TGTGCCAGCAGCGAAGTAAACGAGCAGTACTTC.

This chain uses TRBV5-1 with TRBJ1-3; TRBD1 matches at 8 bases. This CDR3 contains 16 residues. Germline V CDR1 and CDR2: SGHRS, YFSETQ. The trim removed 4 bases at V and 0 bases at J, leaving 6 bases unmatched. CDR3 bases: TGCGCCAGCAGCGGACAGGGCCCCTTCTCTGGAAACACCATATATTTT. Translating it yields CASSGQGPFSGNTIYF.

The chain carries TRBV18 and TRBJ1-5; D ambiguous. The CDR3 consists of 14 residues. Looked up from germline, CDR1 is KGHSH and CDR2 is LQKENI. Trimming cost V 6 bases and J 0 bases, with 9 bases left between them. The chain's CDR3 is CASSEGNSNQPQHF. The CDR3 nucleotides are TGTGCCAGCTCGGAGGGAAATAGCAATCAGCCCCAGCATTTT.

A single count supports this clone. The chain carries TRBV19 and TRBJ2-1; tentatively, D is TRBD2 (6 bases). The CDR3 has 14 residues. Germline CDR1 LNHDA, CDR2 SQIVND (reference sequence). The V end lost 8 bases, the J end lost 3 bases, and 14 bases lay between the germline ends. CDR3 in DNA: TGTGCCAGTTCCGGAGGGAGCTACTACAATGAGCAGTTCTTC. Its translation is CASSGGSYYNEQFF.

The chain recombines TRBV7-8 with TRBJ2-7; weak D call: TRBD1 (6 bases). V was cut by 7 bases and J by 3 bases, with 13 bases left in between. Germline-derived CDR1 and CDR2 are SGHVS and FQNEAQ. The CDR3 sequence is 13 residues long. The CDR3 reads CASKGQGIYEQYF. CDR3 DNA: TGTGCCAGCAAGGGCCAGGGGATCTACGAGCAGTACTTC.

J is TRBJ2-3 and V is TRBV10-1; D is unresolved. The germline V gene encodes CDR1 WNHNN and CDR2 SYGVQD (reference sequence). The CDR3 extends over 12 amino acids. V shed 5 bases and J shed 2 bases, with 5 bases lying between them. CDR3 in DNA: TGCGCCAGCAGTTTAGCCACAGATACGCAGTATTTT. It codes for CASSLATDTQYF.

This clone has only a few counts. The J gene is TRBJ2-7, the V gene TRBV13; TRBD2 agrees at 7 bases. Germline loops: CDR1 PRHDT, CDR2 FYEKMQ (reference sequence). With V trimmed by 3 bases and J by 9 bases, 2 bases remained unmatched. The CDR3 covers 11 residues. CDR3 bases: TGTGCCAGCAGCTTGGCGGGAGTGCAGTACTTC. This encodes CASSLAGVQYF. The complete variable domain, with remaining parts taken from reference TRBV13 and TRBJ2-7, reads AAGVIQSPRHLIKEKRETATLKCYPIPRHDTVYWYQQGPGQDPQFLISFYEKMQSDKGSIPDRFSAQQFSDYHSELNMSSLELGDSALYFCASSLAGVQYFGPGTRLTVT.

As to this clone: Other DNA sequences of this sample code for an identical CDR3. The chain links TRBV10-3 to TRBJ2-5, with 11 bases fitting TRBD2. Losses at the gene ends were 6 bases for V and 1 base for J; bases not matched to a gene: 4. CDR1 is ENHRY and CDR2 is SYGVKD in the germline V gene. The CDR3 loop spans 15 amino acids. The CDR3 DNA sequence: TGTGCCATCAGAGGGGGGACTAGCGGCCAAGAGACCCAGTACTTC. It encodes CAIRGGTSGQETQYF.

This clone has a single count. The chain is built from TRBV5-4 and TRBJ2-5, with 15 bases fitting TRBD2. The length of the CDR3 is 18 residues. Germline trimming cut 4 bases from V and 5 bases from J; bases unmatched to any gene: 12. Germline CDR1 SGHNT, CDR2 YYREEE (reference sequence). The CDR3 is CASSPGLAGGPERETQYF. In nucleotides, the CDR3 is TGTGCCAGCAGCCCGGGACTAGCGGGGGGCCCCGAGAGGGAGACCCAGTACTTC.

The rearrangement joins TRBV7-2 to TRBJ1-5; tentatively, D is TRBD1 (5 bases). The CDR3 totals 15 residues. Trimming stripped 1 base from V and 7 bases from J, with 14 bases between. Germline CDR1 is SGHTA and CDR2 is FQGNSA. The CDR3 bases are TGTGCCAGCAGCTTAGTTTCAGGGAGGGTCCAGCCCCAGCATTTT. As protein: CASSLVSGRVQPQHF.

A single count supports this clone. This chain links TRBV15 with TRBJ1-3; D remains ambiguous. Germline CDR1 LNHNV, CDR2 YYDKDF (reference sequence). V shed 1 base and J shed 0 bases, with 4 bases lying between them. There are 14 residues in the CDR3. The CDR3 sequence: CATSRGVSGNTIYF. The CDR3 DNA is TGTGCCACCAGCAGAGGAGTCTCTGGAAACACCATATATTTT.

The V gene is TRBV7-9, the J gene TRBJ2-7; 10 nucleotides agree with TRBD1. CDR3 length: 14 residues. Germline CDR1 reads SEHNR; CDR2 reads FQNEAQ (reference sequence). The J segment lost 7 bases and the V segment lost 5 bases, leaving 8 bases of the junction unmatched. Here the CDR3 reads CASSTGTGVKEQYF. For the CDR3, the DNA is TGTGCCAGCAGCACGGGGACAGGGGTTAAGGAGCAGTACTTC. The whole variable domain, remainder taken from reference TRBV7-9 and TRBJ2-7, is DTGVSQNPRHKITKRGQNVTFRCDPISEHNRLYWYRQTLGQGPEFLTYFQNEAQLEKSRLLSDRFSAERPKGSFSTLEIQRTEQGDSAMYLCASSTGTGVKEQYFGPGTRLTVT.

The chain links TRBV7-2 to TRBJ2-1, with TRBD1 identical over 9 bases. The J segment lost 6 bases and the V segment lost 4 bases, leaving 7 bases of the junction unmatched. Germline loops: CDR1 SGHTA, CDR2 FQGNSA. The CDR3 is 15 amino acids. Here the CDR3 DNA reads TGTGCCAGCAGCTCGCCGGGACAGGGTTTCAATGAGCAGTTCTTC. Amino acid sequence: CASSSPGQGFNEQFF. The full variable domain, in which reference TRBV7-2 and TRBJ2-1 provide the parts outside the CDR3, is GAGVSQSPSNKVTEKGKDVELRCDPISGHTALYWYRQSLGQGLEFLIYFQGNSAPDKSGLPSDRFSAERTGGSVSTLTIQRTQQEDSAVYLCASSSPGQGFNEQFFGPGTRLTVL.

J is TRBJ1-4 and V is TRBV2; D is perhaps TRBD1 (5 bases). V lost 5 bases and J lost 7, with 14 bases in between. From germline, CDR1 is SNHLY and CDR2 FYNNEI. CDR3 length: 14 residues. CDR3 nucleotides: TGTGCCAGCAGTACTGGGACTAGGGGTGAAAAACTGTTTTTT. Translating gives CASSTGTRGEKLFF. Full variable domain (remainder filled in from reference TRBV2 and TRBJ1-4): EPEVTQTPSHQVTQMGQEVILRCVPISNHLYFYWYRQILGQKVEFLVSFYNNEISEKSEIFDDQFSVERPDGSNFTLKIRSTKLEDSAMYFCASSTGTRGEKLFFGSGTQLSVL.

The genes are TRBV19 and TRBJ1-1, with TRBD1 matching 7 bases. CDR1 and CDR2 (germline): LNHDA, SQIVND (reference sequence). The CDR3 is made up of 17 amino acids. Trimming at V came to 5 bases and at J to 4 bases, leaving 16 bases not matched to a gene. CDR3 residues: CASSPQPRDRRGTEAFF. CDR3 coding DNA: TGTGCCAGTAGTCCACAACCCCGGGACAGACGGGGCACTGAAGCTTTCTTT.